This T cell receptor (beta chain) was retrieved from a study of blood T cell repertoires in COVID-19. CDR3 size: 14 residues. Germline V gene sequence: CDR1 LGHNA, CDR2 YSLEER. Trimming cost V 6 bases and J 6 bases; bases outside gene matches: 6. Sequencing used immunoSEQ multiplex PCR; TCRdb keeps in-frame clones, though not all of them. The data show 200,000 or so clones, approximately 79% seen once. This rearrangement joins TRBV4-3 to TRBJ2-1, with 9 bases identical to TRBD2. The sequenced material came from peripheral blood. The TCR originated in a man in his sixties with active or convalescent COVID-19. The CDR3 bases are TGCGCCAGCAGTTTAGGGACTAGCAGCAATGAGCAGTTCTTC. Translated, it gives CASSLGTSSNEQFF.